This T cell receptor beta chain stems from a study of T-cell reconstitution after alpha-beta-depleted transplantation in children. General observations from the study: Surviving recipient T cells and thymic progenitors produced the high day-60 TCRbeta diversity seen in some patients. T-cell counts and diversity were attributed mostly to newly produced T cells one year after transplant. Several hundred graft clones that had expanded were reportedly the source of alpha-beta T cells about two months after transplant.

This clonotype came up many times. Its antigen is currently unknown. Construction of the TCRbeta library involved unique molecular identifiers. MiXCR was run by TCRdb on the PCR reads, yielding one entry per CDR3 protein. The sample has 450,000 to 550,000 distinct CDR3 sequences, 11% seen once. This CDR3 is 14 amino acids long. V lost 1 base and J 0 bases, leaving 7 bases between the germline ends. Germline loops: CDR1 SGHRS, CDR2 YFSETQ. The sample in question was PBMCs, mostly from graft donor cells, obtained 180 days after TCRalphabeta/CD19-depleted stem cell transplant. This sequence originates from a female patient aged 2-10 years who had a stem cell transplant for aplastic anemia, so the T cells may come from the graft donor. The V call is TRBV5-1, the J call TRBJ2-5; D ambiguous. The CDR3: CASSLSSNQETQYF. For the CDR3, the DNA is TGCGCCAGCAGCTTGAGTTCGAACCAAGAGACCCAGTACTTC.